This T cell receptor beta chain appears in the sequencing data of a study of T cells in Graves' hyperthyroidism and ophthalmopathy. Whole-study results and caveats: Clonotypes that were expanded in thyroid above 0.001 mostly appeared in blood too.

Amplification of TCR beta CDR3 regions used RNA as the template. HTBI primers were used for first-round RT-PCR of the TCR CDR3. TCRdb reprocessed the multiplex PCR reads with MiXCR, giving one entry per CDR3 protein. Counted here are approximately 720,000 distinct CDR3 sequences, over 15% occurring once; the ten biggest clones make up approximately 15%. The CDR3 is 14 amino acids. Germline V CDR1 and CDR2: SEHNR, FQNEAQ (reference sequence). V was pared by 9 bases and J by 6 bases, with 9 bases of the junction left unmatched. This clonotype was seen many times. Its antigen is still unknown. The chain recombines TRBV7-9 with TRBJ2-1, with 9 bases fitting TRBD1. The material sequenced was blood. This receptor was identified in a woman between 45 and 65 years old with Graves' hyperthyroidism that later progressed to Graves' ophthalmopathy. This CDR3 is CASKLGGQGNEQFF. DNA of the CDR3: TGTGCCAGTAAGCTGGGGGGACAGGGCAATGAGCAGTTCTTC.